A single sample gave rise to the 10 T cell receptor beta chains below, sequenced in a study of a mutant IDH1 vaccine in newly diagnosed glioma. Noted time point: week 35, safety follow-up. Doses of 300 ug of mutant IDH1 20-mer peptide were given with topical imiquimod. TCRdb keeps only in-frame clones here, not all; method: immunoSEQ multiplex PCR. The sample lists 40,000 to 55,000 clones, 75% to 85% occurring once. For these receptors, no antigen is known. The material was PBMCs, obtained from a glioma patient whose treatment included an IDH1 peptide vaccine. These receptor sequences come from a man between 35 and 55 years old with glioma.

The rearrangement links TRBV5-8 to TRBJ2-1; D is ambiguous. V was trimmed by 5 bases and J by 6 bases, leaving 9 bases between them. The CDR3 sequence is 12 residues long. Germline lookup yields CDR1 SGHTS and CDR2 YDEGEE. CDR3 nucleotide sequence: TGTGCCAGCAGTTCCTTCCGCAATGAGCAGTTCTTC. Amino acids: CASSSFRNEQFF.

This clone was observed a few times. The chain links TRBV19 to TRBJ1-2; D not certain. V lost 7 bases, J lost 2 bases, and 11 bases lay in between. Germline V CDR1 and CDR2: LNHDA, SQIVND (reference sequence). The CDR3 has 13 amino acids. The CDR3 loop reads CASNSRRNYGYTF. The CDR3 region has the DNA TGTGCCAGTAATTCCAGGCGGAACTATGGCTACACCTTC.

The gene calls are TRBV5-6 and TRBJ2-7; D is possibly TRBD1 or TRBD2 (5 bases each). This CDR3 spans 16 amino acids. The V end lost 4 bases, the J end lost 2 bases, and 19 bases lay between the germline ends. The germline CDR1 and CDR2 sequences are SGHDT and YYEEEE. The CDR3 nucleotides read TGTGCCAGCAGCCCCCCGGGACCGGAGATACCCTACGAGCAGTACTTC. Its translation is CASSPPGPEIPYEQYF. Supplemented by reference TRBV5-6 and TRBJ2-7, the full variable domain reads DAGVTQSPTHLIKTRGQQVTLRCSPKSGHDTVSWYQQALGQGPQFIFQYYEEEERQRGNFPDRFSGHQFPNYSSELNVNALLLGDSALYLCASSPPGPEIPYEQYFGPGTRLTVT.

The chain joins TRBV19 to TRBJ2-6; 9 positions agree with TRBD2. The length of the CDR3 is 19 residues. Germline CDR1 and CDR2: LNHDA and SQIVND (reference sequence). J was trimmed by 4 bases and V by 5 bases; bases with no gene match: 15. The CDR3 DNA sequence: TGTGCCAGTAGTCCCCGAGAGTTAGCGGGAGTTTACGGGGCCAACGTCCTGACTTTC. Its protein is CASSPRELAGVYGANVLTF. Looking up the rest from reference TRBV19 and TRBJ2-6 gives the full variable domain: DGGITQSPKYLFRKEGQNVTLSCEQNLNHDAMYWYRQDPGQGLRLIYYSQIVNDFQKGDIAEGYSVSREKKESFPLTVTSAQKNPTAFYLCASSPRELAGVYGANVLTFGAGSRLTVL.

The chain couples TRBV19 to TRBJ1-2, with D possibly being TRBD1 (5 bases). Germline loops: CDR1 LNHDA, CDR2 SQIVND (reference sequence). There are 14 residues in the CDR3. The ends were cut back, 2 bases at V and 0 bases at J, with 7 bases in the middle. The CDR3 sequence is CASSIRGSNYGYTF. CDR3 nucleotide sequence: TGTGCCAGTAGTATACGGGGCTCTAACTATGGCTACACCTTC.

There are a few counts of this clone. This chain connects TRBV28 to TRBJ2-7, with 7 nucleotides matching TRBD2. This CDR3 has 15 amino acids. V lost 6 bases, J lost 0 bases, and 8 bases stayed unmatched. The germline V gene has CDR1 MDHEN and CDR2 SYDVKM. In nucleotides, the CDR3 is TGTGCCAGCAGCTCCCCCCGGGGGGTCTCCTACGAGCAGTACTTC. This sequence encodes CASSSPRGVSYEQYF.

This clone was seen a single time. The chain uses TRBV21-1 and TRBJ1-5; the D call TRBD1 from the table was never checked on the DNA. TRBV21-1 is labeled a pseudogene. The CDR3 spans 15 residues. The CDR3 DNA sequence: TGTGCCAGCAGCACGTACAGGGAAAGCAATCAGCCCCAGCATTTT. It codes for CASSTYRESNQPQHF.

This chain joins TRBV10-3 and TRBJ2-1, with a weak D call TRBD1 (6 bases). The CDR3 spans 15 residues. Trimming removed 4 bases from V and 7 bases from J, with 17 bases in between. Germline V lookup: CDR1 ENHRY, CDR2 SYGVKD. In DNA form, the CDR3 reads TGTGCCATCAGTGTAGCAGGGGAGAGTGGGAATGAGCAGTTCTTC. Its protein is CAISVAGESGNEQFF.

The rearrangement links TRBV10-1 to TRBJ2-7; D gene unclear. Germline V gene data show CDR1 as WNHNN and CDR2 as SYGVQD (reference sequence). The CDR3 is made up of 16 amino acids. The V end was cut by 0 bases, the J end by 2 bases, with 14 bases between. This CDR3 reads CASSESRQKEAYEQYV. The CDR3 coding sequence is TGCGCCAGCAGTGAGTCTCGCCAAAAAGAGGCCTACGAGCAGTACGTC.

This clone was picked up a small number of times. The chain employs TRBV7-2 and TRBJ1-2; TRBD1 matches 7 bases. The CDR3 spans 15 residues. J lost 5 bases, V lost 7 bases, and 13 bases had no gene match. Germline CDR1 is SGHTA and CDR2 is FQGNSA. The DNA for the CDR3 is TGTGCCAGCACACACGACCCCAACAGGGGATATGGCTACACCTTC. Its translation: CASTHDPNRGYGYTF.